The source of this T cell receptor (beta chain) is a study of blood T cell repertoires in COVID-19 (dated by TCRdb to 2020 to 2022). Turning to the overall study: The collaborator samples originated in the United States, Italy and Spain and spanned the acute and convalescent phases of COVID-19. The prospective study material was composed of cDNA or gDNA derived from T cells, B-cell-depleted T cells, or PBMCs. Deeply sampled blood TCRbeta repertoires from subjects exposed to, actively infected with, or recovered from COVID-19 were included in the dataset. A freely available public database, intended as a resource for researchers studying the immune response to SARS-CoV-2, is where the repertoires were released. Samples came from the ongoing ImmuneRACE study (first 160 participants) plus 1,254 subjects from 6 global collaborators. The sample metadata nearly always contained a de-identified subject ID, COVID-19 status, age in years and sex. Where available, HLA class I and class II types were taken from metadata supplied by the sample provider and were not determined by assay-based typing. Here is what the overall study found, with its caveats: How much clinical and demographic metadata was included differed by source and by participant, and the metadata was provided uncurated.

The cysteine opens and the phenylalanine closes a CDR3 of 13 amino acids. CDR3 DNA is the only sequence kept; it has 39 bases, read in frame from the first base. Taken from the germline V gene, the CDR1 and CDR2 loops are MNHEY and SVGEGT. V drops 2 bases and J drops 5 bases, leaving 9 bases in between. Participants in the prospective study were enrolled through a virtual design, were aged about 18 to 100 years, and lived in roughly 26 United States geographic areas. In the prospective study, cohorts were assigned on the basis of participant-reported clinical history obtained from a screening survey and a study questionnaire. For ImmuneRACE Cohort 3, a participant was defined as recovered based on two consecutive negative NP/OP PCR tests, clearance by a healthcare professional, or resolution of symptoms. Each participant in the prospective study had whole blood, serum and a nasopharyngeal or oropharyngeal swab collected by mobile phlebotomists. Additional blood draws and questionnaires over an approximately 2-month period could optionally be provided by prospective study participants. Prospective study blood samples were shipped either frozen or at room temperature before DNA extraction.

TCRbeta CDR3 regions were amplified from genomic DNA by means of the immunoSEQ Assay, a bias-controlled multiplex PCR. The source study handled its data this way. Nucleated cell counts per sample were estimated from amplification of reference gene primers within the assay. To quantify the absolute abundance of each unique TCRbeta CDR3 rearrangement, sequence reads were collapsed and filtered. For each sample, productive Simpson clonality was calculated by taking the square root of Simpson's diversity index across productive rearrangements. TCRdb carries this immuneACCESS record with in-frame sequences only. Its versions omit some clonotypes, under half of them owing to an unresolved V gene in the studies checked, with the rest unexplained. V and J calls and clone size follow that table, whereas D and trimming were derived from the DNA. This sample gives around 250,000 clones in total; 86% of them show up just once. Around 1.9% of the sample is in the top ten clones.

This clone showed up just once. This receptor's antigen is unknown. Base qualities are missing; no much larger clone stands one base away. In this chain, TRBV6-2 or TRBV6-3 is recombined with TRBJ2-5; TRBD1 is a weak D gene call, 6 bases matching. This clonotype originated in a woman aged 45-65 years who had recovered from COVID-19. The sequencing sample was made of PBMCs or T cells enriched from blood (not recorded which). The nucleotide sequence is TGTGCCAGCAGTTACGGACAGTGGGAGACCCAGTACTTC. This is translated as CASSYGQWETQYF.